These 11 T cell receptor beta chains share one sample of origin, sequenced in a study of CD8 T cells in ankylosing spondylitis. TCRdb redid the calling of the 5' RACE reads with MiXCR, one entry per CDR3 protein. Among fewer than 35,000 distinct CDR3 sequences, 30% were seen once, and the ten largest hold 45% to 50%. Specimen: synovial fluid, either unsorted or a sorted T cell fraction (not recorded which). These receptor sequences come from a male donor with ankylosing spondylitis.

This clonotype was seen a few times. V and J are TRBV20-1 and TRBJ1-2; 8 bases are shared with TRBD1. The CDR3 contains 13 residues. Germline V gene lookup returns CDR1 DFQATT and CDR2 SNEGSKA (reference sequence). J lost 4 bases, V lost 1 base, and 2 bases had no gene match. In nucleotides, the CDR3 is TGCAGTGCTAGAGGACAGGGGACCTATGGCTACACCTTC. This encodes CSARGQGTYGYTF.

V gene TRBV10-3 combines with J gene TRBJ1-1, with D hard to call. With 2 bases removed from V and 5 bases from J, the gap between germline ends came to 9 bases. Germline CDR1 ENHRY, CDR2 SYGVKD. The CDR3 extends over 13 amino acids. The CDR3 DNA sequence: TGTGCCATCAGTGAGGCCGATGAGACTGAAGCTTTCTTT. Translation: CAISEADETEAFF.

This sequence joins TRBV6-1 and TRBJ1-1; D is ambiguous. Germline CDR1 is MNHNS and CDR2 is SASEGT. Trimming took 5 bases from V and 2 from J, leaving 15 bases between them. This CDR3 contains 15 residues. For the CDR3, the DNA is TGTGCCAGCAGTAATAGACATTTCCAAAACACTGAAGCTTTCTTT. Translation gives CASSNRHFQNTEAFF.

This clonotype appeared a few times. The J gene is TRBJ2-2, the V gene TRBV19; either TRBD1 or TRBD2 may supply D (6 bases each). V was clipped by 8 bases and J by 7 bases, with 14 bases between them. The CDR3 loop spans 13 amino acids. Per the germline V gene, CDR1 is LNHDA and CDR2 is SQIVND (reference sequence). CDR3 nucleotides: TGTGCCAGTTATAAGGGGGAGGTCGGGGAGCTGTTTTTT. Its protein product is CASYKGEVGELFF.

A few counts support this clonotype. CDR3 sequence: CASRRGYTEAFF. DNA of the CDR3: TGTGCCAGCAGGAGGGGTTACACTGAAGCTTTCTTT. The V gene is TRBV6-2 or TRBV6-3, the J gene TRBJ1-1, with TRBD1 as a possible D gene (5 bases). The CDR3 length is 12 residues. The V and J ends lost 6 bases and 3 bases respectively, with 8 bases between them. Germline CDR1 is MNHEY and CDR2 is SVGEGT.

This clonotype was seen only a few times. Likely a read error: the CDR3 ends without its conserved phenylalanine or tryptophan. The chain employs TRBV4-1 and TRBJ2-1, with D possibly TRBD2 on 6 matching bases. Germline V gives CDR1 MGHRA, CDR2 YSYEKL. Trimming took 2 bases from V and 5 from J, leaving 13 bases between them. The CDR3 totals 15 residues. CDR3 loop: CASSQKNGRNNEQFL. The CDR3 bases are TGCGCCAGCAGCCAAAAGAACGGGAGAAACAATGAGCAGTTCTTG.

V is TRBV6-1 and J is TRBJ1-1, with 9 bases fitting TRBD1. Unmatched junction bases numbered 10, after V lost 6 bases and J lost 5 bases. CDR1 is MNHNS, CDR2 SASEGT, per germline. The CDR3 spans 15 residues. The DNA of the CDR3 is TGTGCCAGCAGAGACGACACCGGGACAGGGACTGAAGCTTTCTTT. Translating it yields CASRDDTGTGTEAFF.

There are many counts of this clonotype. This sequence joins TRBV13 and TRBJ2-1; 14 nucleotides align to TRBD2. With V trimmed by 5 bases and J by 10 bases, 7 bases remained unmatched. CDR3 length equals 15 residues. Germline CDR1 is PRHDT and CDR2 is FYEKMQ (reference sequence). CDR3 loop: CASSPGTSGSQEQFF. The CDR3, as DNA: TGTGCCAGCAGCCCCGGGACTAGCGGGAGTCAGGAGCAGTTCTTC.

This clonotype was picked up many times. J is TRBJ2-1 and V is TRBV3-1; D remains unclear. CDR3 length: 13 amino acids. From germline, CDR1 is LGHDT and CDR2 YNNKEL (reference sequence). The V and J ends lost 0 bases and 15 bases respectively, with 15 bases between them. The DNA of the CDR3 is TGTGCCAGCAGCCAAGATCTGAGCGAAGAACGGTTCTTC. Residues: CASSQDLSEERFF.

This clonotype counts as medium-sized. V gene TRBV12-3 or TRBV12-4 combines with J gene TRBJ1-1; 7 bases match TRBD1. Unmatched junction bases numbered 1, after V lost 6 bases and J lost 3 bases. CDR3 length: 12 residues. The CDR3 sequence: CASSTGDTEAFF. The DNA for the CDR3 is TGTGCCAGCAGCACAGGGGACACTGAAGCTTTCTTT.

This clonotype appeared many times. V is TRBV5-1 and J is TRBJ2-7; TRBD1 agrees at 12 bases. Germline V CDR1 and CDR2: SGHRS, YFSETQ. V was clipped by 3 bases and J by 7 bases; unmatched bases: 5. CDR3 length: 14 residues. CDR3 nucleotides: TGCGCCAGCAGCTGGGGACAGGGGGCGTTTGAGCAGTACGTC. Translating gives CASSWGQGAFEQYV.